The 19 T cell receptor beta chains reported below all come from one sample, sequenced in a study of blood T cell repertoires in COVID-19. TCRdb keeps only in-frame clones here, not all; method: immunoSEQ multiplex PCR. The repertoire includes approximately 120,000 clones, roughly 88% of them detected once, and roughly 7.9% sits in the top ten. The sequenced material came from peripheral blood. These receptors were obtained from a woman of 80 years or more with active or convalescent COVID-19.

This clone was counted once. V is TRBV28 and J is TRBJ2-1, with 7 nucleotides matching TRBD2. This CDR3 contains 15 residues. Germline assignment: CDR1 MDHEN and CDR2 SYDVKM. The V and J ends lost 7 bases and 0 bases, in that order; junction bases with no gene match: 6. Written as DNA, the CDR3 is TGTGCCAGCACCCCAGGCGGGAGCTCCTACAATGAGCAGTTCTTC. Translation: CASTPGGSSYNEQFF. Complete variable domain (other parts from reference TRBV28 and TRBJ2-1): DVKVTQSSRYLVKRTGEKVFLECVQDMDHENMFWYRQDPGLGLRLIYFSYDVKMKEKGDIPEGYSVSREKKERFSLILESASTNQTSMYLCASTPGGSSYNEQFFGPGTRLTVL.

The CDR3 DNA reads as TGTGCCAGCACCACGGGACTAGCGGGGTGGCGGGATACGCAGTATTTT. This codes for CASTTGLAGWRDTQYF. The chain couples TRBV3-1 (or the pseudogene TRBV3-2) to TRBJ2-3, with 13 bases that match TRBD2. From germline, CDR1 is LGHDT and CDR2 YNNKEL (reference sequence). CDR3 length equals 16 residues. J was trimmed by 6 bases and V by 7 bases; bases with no gene match: 10.

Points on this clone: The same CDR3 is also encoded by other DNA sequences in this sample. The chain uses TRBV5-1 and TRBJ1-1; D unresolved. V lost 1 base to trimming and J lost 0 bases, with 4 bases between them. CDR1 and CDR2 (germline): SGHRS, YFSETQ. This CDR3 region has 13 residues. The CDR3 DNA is TGCGCCAGCAGCTTGACAGTGAACACTGAAGCTTTCTTT. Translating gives CASSLTVNTEAFF.

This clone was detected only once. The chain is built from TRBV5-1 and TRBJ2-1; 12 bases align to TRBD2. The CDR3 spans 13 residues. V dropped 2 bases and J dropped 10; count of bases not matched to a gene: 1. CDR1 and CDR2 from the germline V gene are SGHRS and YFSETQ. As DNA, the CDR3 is TGCGCCAGCAGCTTCACTAGCGGGAGGGAGCAGTTCTTC. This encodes CASSFTSGREQFF.

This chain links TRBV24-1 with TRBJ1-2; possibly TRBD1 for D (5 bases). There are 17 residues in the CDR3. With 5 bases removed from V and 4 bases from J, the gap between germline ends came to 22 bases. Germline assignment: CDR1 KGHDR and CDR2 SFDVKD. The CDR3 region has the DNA TGTGCCACCAGTGCCCCCCTAGAGCGGGGGGGTGGCTATGGCTACACCTTC. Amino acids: CATSAPLERGGGYGYTF.

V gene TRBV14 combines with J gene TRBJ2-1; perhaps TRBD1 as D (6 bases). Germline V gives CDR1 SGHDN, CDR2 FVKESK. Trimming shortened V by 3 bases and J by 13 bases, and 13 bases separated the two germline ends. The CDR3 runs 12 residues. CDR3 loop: CASSHLTTGQFF. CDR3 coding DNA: TGTGCCAGCAGCCATCTAACGACAGGACAGTTCTTC.

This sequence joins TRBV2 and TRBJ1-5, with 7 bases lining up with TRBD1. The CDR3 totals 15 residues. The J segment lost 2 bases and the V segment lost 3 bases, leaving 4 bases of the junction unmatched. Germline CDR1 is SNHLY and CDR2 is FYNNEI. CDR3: CASSDHRGRNQPQHF. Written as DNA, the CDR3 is TGTGCCAGCAGTGACCACAGGGGTCGCAATCAGCCCCAGCATTTT.

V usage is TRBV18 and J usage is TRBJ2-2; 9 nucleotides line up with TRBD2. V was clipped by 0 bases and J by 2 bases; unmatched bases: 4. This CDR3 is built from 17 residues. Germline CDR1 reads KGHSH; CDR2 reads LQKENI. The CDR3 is CASSPPTSGLNTGELFF. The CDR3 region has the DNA TGTGCCAGCTCACCACCAACTAGCGGGCTAAACACCGGGGAGCTGTTTTTT.

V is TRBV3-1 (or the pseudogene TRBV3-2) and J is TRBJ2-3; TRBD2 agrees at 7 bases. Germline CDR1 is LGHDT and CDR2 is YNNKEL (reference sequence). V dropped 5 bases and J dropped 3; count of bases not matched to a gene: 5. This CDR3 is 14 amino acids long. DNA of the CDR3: TGTGCCAGCAGCTACCTGCGGGAGACAGATACGCAGTATTTT. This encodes CASSYLRETDTQYF.

The CDR3 sequence is CASSIGGTLANEQYF. CDR3 coding DNA: TGTGCCAGTAGTATAGGCGGGACCCTTGCGAACGAGCAGTACTTC. The rearrangement uses TRBV19 and TRBJ2-7, with D perhaps TRBD2 (6 bases). V was pared by 1 base and J by 5 bases, with 15 bases between. The germline V gene encodes CDR1 LNHDA and CDR2 SQIVND (reference sequence). This CDR3 has 15 residues.

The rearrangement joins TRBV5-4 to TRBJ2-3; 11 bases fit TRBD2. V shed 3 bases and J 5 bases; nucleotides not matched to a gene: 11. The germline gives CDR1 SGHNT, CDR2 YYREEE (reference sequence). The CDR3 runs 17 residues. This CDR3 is CASSSGQLAGVKDTQYF. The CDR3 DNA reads TGTGCCAGCAGCTCCGGGCAACTAGCGGGAGTTAAAGATACGCAGTATTTT.

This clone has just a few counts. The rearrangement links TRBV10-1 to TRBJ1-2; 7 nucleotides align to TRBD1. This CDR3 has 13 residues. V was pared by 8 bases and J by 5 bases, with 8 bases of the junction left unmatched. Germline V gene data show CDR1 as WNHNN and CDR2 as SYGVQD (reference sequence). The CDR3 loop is CASQTGQQYGYTF. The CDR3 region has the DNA TGCGCCAGCCAAACGGGACAGCAGTATGGCTACACCTTC.

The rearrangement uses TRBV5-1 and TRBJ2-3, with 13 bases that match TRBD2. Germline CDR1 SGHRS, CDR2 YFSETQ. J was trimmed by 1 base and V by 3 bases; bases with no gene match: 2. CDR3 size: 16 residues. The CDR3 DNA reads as TGCGCCAGCAGCTCACTAGCGGGAGGGGGCACAGATACGCAGTATTTT. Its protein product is CASSSLAGGGTDTQYF.

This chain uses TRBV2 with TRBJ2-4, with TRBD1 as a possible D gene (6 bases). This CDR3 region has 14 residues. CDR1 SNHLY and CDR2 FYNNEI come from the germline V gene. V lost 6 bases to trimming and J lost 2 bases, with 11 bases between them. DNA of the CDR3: TGTGCCAGCAGGGGACAAGTATCCAAAAACATTCAGTACTTC. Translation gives CASRGQVSKNIQYF.

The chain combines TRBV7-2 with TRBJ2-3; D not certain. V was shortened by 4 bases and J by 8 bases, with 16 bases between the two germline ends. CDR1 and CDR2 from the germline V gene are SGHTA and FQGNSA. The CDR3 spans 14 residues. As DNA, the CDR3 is TGTGCCAGCAGCTCCGGTACGGTCCGCGGTACGCAGTATTTT. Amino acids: CASSSGTVRGTQYF.

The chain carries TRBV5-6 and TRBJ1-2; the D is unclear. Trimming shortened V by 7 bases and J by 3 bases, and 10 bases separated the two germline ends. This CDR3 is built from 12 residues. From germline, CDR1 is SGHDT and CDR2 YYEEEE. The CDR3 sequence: CASLREDYGYTF. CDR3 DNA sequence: TGTGCCAGCTTACGGGAGGACTATGGCTACACCTTC.

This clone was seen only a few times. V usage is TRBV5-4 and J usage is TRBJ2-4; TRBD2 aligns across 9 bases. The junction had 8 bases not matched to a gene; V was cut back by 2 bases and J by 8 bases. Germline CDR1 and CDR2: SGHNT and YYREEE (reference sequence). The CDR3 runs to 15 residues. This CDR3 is CASSFSGSSSDIQYF. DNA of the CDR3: TGTGCCAGCAGCTTTAGCGGGAGCTCTTCGGACATTCAGTACTTC.

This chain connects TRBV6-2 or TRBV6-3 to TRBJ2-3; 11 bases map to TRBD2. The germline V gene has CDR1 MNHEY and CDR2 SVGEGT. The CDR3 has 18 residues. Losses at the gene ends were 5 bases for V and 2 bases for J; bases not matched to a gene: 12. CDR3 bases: TGTGCCAGCAGTCCCCCGTGGCTAGCGGGAGGCCTCACAGATACGCAGTATTTT. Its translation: CASSPPWLAGGLTDTQYF.

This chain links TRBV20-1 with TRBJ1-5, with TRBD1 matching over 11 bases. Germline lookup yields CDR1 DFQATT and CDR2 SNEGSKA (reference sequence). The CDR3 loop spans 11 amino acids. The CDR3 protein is CIGTGGVLQHF. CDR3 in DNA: TGCATCGGGACAGGGGGGGTACTCCAGCATTTT.